The subject of this entry is one TCR beta chain. Its specificity is unknown. This sample was included in a study of shared clonotypes between healthy human individuals. In the study overall: Each donor's CD4 naive and CD4 memory cells filled three plates apiece, CD8 naive two, and CD8 memory one. Study-level points and caveats: The researchers took only blood, and tissue repertoires probably look different. Sequencing depth was expected to affect clonotype sharing among donors.

Naive-designated CD8 cells lacked CD45RO, were positively enriched for CCR7, and omitted terminally differentiated effector memory CD45RA+ cells. The CDR3 extends over 14 amino acids. Deletions cut 4 bases from V and 0 bases from J, with 5 bases between. Germline CDR1 and CDR2: SGDLS and YYNGEE. Repertoires were generated with immunoSEQ multiplex PCR, while TCRdb's copy carries only in-frame clones and drops some. In the table there are around 1.9 million clones, approximately 94% of which are singletons. Sequenced: naive CD8+ T cells from PBMCs. J is TRBJ2-6 and V is TRBV9; unclear D gene. The receptor comes from a man in his late teens or twenties in good health. Some clones in this sample may be carry-over from other donors' samples. Here the CDR3 reads CASSPVSGANVLTF. In nucleotides, the CDR3 is TGTGCCAGCAGCCCCGTCTCTGGGGCCAACGTCCTGACTTTC.